Listed below are T cell receptor beta chains from one sample, sequenced in a study of T cell repertoires in cytomegalovirus infection. TCRdb analysed the reads with MiXCR anew, one entry per CDR3 protein. The sample includes roughly 150,000 distinct CDR3 sequences, 17% seen only once; the top ten take about 19%. Sequencing was done on a sample of CD8+ T cells from PBMCs. The receptors come from a human donor in good health (CMV status not recorded). Some clones in this sample may be carry-over from other donors' samples. Each CDR3 is given with its conserved first and last residue. D genes are given only for firm matches. Rows may omit the clone size; those that give it use once, few, many or a size class.

j_call clone_size d_call v_call cdr3_nt cdr3_aa
TRBJ1-2 - - TRBV25-1 TGTGCCAGCAGTGAATACGGCTACTATGGCTACACCTTC CASSEYGYYGYTF
TRBJ1-1 - TRBD1 TRBV27 TGTGCCAGCAGTTCGACAGGGGTGATAATTGAAGCTTTCTTT CASSSTGVIIEAFF
TRBJ2-7 few - TRBV7-2 TGTGCCAGCAGCTTAGCGGAGAACGAGCAGTACTTC CASSLAENEQYF
TRBJ2-2 - - TRBV28 TGTGCCAGCGGGGGTGATACGAACACCGGGGAGCTGTTTTTT CASGGDTNTGELFF
TRBJ2-3 few - TRBV7-2 TGTGCCAGCAGCCAGGCTAACACAGATACGCAGTATTTT CASSQANTDTQYF
TRBJ2-2 few TRBD1 TRBV28 TGTGCCAGCGCATCGGGACAGTACACCGGGGAGCTGTTTTTT CASASGQYTGELFF
TRBJ1-2 many - TRBV7-8 TGTGCCAGCAGCTTAGGGGCTTCGATCTATGGCTACACCTTC CASSLGASIYGYTF
TRBJ2-7 few TRBD1 TRBV7-9 TGTGCCAGCAGCCCGCCGACAGGGGACCCTTACGAGCAGTACTTC CASSPPTGDPYEQYF
TRBJ1-1 - - TRBV7-6 TGTGCCAGCAGCTATGTGGGGGCTGAAGCTTTCTTT CASSYVGAEAFF
TRBJ2-5 few TRBD2 TRBV20-1 TGCAGTGCTAGTGGGCCCCGAGCGGGAGTCTCACGGGAGACCCAGTACTTC CSASGPRAGVSRETQYF
TRBJ1-1 few - TRBV6-5 TGTGCCAGCAGTTACAAGGTGGCCACTGAAGCTTTCTTT CASSYKVATEAFF
TRBJ2-2 few - TRBV6-2/TRBV6-3 TGTGCCAGCATGCCGCGAATTGAAACCGGGGAGCTGTTTTTT CASMPRIETGELFF
TRBJ2-7 few TRBD1 TRBV29-1 TGCAGCGTTGAATGGACAGGGGGGGGCTACGAGCAGTACTTC CSVEWTGGGYEQYF
TRBJ2-3 - - TRBV29-1 TGCAGCGTTGTCGGAGTGAGAAGTGCGGCGCATTCCTGGGATACGCAGTATTTT CSVVGVRSAAHSWDTQYF
TRBJ1-1 - - TRBV7-2 TGTGCCAGCAGCTTAGCTGGGAGGGGGGCCACTGAAGCTTTCTTT CASSLAGRGATEAFF
TRBJ2-1 - TRBD2 TRBV12-5 TGTGCTAGTGGTTTGGAGATTAGCGGGAGCGTCTTCGGGGATGAGCAGTTCTTC CASGLEISGSVFGDEQFF
TRBJ2-7 many - TRBV7-9 TGTGCCAGCAGCTTCGGAGGGGAGCAGTACTTC CASSFGGEQYF